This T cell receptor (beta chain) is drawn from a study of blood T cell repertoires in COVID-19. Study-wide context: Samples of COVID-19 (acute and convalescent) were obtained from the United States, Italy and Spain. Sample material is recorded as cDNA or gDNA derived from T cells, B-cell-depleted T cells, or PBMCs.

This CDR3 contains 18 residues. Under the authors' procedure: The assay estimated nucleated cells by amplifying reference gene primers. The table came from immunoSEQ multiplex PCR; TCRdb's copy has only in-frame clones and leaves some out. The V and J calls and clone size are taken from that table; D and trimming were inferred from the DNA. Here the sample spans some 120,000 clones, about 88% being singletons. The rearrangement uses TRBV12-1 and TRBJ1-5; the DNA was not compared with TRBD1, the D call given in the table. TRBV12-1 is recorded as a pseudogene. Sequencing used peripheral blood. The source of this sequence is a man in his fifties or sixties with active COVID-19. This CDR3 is CASSPEPVFGRPNQPQHF. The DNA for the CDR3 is TGTGCCAGCAGCCCGGAACCGGTCTTTGGGCGACCGAATCAGCCCCAGCATTTT.